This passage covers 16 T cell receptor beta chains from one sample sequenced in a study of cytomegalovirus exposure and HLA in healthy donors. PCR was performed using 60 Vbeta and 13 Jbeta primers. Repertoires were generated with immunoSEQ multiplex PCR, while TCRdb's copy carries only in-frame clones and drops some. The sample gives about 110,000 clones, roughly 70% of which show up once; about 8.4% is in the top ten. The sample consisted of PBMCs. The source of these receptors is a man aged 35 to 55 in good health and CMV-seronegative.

CDR3 in amino acids: CANNRQGAKTYEQYF. The CDR3 region has the DNA TGTGCCAATAATAGACAGGGGGCGAAAACCTACGAGCAGTACTTC. V usage is TRBV6-4 and J usage is TRBJ2-7; TRBD1 matches 10 bases. The CDR3 sequence is 15 residues long. Germline CDR1 MRHNA, CDR2 SNTAGT. Unmatched junction bases numbered 11, after V lost 10 bases and J lost 2 bases.

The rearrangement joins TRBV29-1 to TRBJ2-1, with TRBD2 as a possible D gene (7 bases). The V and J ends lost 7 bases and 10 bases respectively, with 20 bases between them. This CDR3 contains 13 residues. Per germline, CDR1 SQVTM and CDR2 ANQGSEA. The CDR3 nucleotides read TGCAGCGACCTGGGGGGGCGGTTCGGCGAGCAGTTCTTC. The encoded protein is CSDLGGRFGEQFF.

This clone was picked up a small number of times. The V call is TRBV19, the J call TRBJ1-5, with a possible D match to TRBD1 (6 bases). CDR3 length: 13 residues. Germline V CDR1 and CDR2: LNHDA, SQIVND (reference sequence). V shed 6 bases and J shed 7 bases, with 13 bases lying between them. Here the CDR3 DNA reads TGTGCCAGTAGCACAGGGCGCGACCAGCCCCAGCATTTT. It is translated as CASSTGRDQPQHF. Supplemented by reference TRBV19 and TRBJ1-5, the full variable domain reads DGGITQSPKYLFRKEGQNVTLSCEQNLNHDAMYWYRQDPGQGLRLIYYSQIVNDFQKGDIAEGYSVSREKKESFPLTVTSAQKNPTAFYLCASSTGRDQPQHFGDGTRLSIL.

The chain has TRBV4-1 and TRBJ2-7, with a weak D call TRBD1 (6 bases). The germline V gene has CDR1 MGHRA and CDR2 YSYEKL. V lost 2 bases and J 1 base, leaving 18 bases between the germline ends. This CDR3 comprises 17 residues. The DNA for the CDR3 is TGCGCCAGCAGCCAATTTAAAGGACAGCGACCTTCCTACGAGCAGTACTTC. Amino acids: CASSQFKGQRPSYEQYF.

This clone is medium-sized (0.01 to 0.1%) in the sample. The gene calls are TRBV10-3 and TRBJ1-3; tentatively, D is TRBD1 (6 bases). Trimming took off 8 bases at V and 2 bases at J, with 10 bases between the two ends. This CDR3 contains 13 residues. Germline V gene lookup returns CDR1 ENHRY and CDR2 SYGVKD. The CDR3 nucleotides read TGTGCCATCGCAGGGGACGCTGGAAACACCATATATTTT. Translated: CAIAGDAGNTIYF.

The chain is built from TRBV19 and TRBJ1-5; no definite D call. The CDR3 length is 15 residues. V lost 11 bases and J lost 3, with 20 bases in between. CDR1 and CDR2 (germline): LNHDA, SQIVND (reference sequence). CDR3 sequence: CAVGPVYTLNQPQHF. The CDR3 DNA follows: TGTGCCGTTGGGCCCGTCTATACGCTCAATCAGCCCCAGCATTTT.

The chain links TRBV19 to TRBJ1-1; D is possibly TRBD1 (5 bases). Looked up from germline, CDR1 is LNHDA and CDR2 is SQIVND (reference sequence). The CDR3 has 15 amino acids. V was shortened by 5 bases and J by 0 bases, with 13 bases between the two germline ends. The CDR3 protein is CASSVPTVMNTEAFF. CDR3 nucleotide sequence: TGTGCCAGTAGTGTACCGACAGTAATGAACACTGAAGCTTTCTTT.

The CDR3 protein is CASSVAPGGYNSPLHF. The CDR3 DNA follows: TGTGCCAGCAGCGTAGCTCCAGGGGGCTATAATTCACCCCTCCACTTT. The chain combines TRBV9 with TRBJ1-6; TRBD1 aligns across 7 bases. With V trimmed by 0 bases and J by 3 bases, 3 bases remained unmatched. This CDR3 has 16 amino acids. The germline gives CDR1 SGDLS, CDR2 YYNGEE.

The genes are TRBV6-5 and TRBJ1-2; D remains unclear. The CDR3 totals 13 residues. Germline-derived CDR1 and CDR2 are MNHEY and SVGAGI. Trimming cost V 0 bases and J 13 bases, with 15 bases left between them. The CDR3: CASSYSTPGAGTF. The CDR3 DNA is TGTGCCAGCAGTTACTCGACCCCCGGCGCGGGCACCTTC.

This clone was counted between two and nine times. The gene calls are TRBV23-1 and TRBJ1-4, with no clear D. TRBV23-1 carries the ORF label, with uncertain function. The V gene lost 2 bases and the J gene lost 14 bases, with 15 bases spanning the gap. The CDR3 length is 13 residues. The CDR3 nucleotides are TGCGCCAGCAGTCAAGGGTTCGCGTGGCGGCTGTTTTTT. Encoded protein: CASSQGFAWRLFF.

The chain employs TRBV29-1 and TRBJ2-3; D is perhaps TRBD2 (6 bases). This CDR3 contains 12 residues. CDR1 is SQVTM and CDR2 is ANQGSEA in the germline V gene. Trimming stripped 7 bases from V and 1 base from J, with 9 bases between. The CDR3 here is CSGGLRTDTQYF. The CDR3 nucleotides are TGCAGCGGGGGACTTCGCACAGATACGCAGTATTTT.

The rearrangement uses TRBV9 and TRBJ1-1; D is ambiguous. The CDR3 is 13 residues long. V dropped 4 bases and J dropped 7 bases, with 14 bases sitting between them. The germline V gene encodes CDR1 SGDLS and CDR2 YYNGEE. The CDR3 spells CASSPRPRGEAFF. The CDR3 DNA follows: TGTGCCAGCAGCCCCCGTCCGCGGGGTGAAGCTTTCTTT.

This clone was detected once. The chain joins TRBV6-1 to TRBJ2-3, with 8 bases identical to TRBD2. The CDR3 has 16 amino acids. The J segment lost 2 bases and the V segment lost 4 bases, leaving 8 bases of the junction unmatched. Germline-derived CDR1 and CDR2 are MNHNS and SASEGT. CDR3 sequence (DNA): TGTGCCAGCAGTGGGGGACTAGTTCTGCTCACAGATACGCAGTATTTT. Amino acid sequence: CASSGGLVLLTDTQYF.

The CDR3 loop is CASSQEPGLVGQETQYF. Here the CDR3 DNA reads TGTGCCAGCAGCCAAGAGCCGGGACTAGTAGGGCAAGAGACCCAGTACTTC. The J gene is TRBJ2-5, the V gene TRBV4-2; 8 nucleotides match TRBD2. The CDR3 runs 17 residues. The trim removed 0 bases at V and 2 bases at J, leaving 8 bases unmatched. The germline CDR1 and CDR2 sequences are LGHNA and YNFKEQ.

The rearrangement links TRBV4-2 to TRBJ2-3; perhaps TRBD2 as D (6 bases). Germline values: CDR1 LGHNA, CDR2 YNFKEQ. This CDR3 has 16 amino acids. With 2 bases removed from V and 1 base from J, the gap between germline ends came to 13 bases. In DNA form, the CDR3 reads TGTGCCAGCAGCCAACTGCGGGGACGCGGCACAGATACGCAGTATTTT. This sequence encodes CASSQLRGRGTDTQYF.

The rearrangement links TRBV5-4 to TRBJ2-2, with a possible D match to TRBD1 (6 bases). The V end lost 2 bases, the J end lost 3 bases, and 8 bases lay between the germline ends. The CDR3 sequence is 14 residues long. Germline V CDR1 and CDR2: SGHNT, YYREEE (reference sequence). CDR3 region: CASSFSGDTGELFF. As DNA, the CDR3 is TGTGCCAGCAGCTTCTCAGGGGACACCGGGGAGCTGTTTTTT.